This record covers a single TCR beta chain. Antigen specificity is unknown. This sample was taken from a study of Graves' ophthalmopathy and Graves' hyperthyroidism. Study summary: Peripheral blood collection took place at initial diagnosis, before any treatment.

The authors enrolled newly diagnosed hyperthyroidism patients aged 18 to 65 with under 2 months' duration. The V gene's germline CDR1 is SGHTA and CDR2 FQGNSA. The CDR3 runs 13 residues. The V end was cut by 5 bases, the J end by 3 bases, with 8 bases between. General study findings and limits: It was with roughly 71% sensitivity and around 75% specificity that the model predicted ophthalmopathy progression. Distinction of ophthalmopathy from stable hyperthyroidism by a 13-signature model reached approximately 88% sensitivity and roughly 78% specificity.

RNA transcripts served as template for amplifying TCR beta CDR3 sequences. In the first round, RT-PCR was carried out with HTBI primers, and a multiplex PCR formed the second round. MiXCR was run by TCRdb on the multiplex PCR reads, yielding one entry per CDR3 protein. The sample holds about 23,000 distinct CDR3 sequences; around 50% are singletons and the top ten take under 8.5%. The sequenced material came from peripheral blood. This chain uses TRBV7-2 with TRBJ2-1; no clear D gene. The receptor's source is an adult woman with stable Graves' hyperthyroidism. The chain's CDR3 is CASSITYYNEQFF. Here the CDR3 DNA reads TGTGCCAGCAGCATTACGTACTACAATGAGCAGTTCTTC.